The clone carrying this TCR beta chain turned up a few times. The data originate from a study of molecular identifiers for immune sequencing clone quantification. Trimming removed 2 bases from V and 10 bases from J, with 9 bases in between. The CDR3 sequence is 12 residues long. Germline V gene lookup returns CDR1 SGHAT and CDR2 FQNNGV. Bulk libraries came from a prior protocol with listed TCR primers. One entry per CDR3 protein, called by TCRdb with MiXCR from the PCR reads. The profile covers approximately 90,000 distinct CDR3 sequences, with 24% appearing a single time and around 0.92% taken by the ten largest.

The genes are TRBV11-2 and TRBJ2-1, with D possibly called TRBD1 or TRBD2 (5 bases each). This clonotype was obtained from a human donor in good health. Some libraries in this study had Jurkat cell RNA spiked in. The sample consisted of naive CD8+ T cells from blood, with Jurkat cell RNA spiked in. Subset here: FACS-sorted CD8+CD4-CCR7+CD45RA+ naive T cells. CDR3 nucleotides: TGTGCCAGCAGCTTAAGGGACGAAGAGCAGTTCTTC. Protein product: CASSLRDEEQFF.